The present TCR beta chain was sequenced within a study of CD8 T cells in Susac syndrome. Roughly 0.45 to 1 ug RNA was reverse transcribed with random hexamers. Multiplex PCR with immunoSEQ amplified the TCR beta CDR3 across 54 Vbeta and 13 Jbeta. TCRdb ran MiXCR on the immunoSEQ multiplex PCR reads and lists one entry per CDR3 protein. The sample records around 300,000 distinct CDR3 sequences, about 92% being singletons. This CDR3 is built from 13 residues. CDR1 and CDR2 from the germline V gene are LGHDT and YNNKEL (reference sequence). The V gene lost 9 bases and the J gene lost 2 bases, with 14 bases spanning the gap. This clonotype appeared a single time.

The chain is built from TRBV3-1 and TRBJ2-7, with D possibly matching TRBD2 (6 bases). The receptor was isolated from a human donor with multiple sclerosis. Material: CD4+ T cells from PBMCs. This CDR3 reads CASGRGATYEQYF. In DNA form, the CDR3 reads TGTGCCAGTGGGCGCGGGGCCACCTACGAGCAGTACTTC.